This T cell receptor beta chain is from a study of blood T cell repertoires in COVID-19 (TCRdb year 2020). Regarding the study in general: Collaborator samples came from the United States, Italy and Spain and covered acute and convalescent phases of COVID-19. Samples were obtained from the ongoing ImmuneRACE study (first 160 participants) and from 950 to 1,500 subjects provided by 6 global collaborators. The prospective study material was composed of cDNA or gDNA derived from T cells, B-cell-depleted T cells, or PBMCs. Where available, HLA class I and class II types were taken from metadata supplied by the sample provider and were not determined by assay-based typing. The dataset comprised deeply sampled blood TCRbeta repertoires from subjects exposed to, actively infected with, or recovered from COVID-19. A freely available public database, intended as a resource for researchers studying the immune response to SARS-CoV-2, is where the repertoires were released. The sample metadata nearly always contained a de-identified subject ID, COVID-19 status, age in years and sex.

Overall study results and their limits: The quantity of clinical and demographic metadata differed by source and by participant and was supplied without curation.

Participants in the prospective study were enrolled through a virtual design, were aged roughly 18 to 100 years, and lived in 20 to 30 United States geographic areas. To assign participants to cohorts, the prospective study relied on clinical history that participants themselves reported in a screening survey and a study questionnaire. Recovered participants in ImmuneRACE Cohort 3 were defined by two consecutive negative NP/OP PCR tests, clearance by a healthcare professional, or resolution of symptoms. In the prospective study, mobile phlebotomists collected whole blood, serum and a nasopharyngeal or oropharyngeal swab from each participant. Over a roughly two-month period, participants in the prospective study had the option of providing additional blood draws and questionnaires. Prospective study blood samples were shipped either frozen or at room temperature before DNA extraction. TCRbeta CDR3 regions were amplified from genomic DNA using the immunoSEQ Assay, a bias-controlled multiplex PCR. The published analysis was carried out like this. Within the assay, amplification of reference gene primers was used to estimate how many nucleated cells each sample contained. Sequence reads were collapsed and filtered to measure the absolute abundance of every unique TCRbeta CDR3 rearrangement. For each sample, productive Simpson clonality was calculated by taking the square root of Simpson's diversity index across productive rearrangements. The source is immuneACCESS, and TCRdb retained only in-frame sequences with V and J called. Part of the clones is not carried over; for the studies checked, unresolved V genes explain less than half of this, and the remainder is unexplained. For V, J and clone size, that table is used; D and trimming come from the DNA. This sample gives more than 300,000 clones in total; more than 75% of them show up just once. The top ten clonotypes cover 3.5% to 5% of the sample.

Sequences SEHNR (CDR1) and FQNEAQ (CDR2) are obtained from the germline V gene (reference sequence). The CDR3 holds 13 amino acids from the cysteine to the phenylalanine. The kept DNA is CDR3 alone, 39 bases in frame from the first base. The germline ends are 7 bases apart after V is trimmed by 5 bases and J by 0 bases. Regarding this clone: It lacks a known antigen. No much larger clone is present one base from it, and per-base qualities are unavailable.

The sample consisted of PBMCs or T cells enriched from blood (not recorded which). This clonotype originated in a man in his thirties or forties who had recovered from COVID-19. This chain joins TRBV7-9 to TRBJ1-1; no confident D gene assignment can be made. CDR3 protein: CASSERMNTEAFF. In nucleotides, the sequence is TGTGCCAGCAGCGAGAGGATGAACACTGAAGCTTTCTTT.